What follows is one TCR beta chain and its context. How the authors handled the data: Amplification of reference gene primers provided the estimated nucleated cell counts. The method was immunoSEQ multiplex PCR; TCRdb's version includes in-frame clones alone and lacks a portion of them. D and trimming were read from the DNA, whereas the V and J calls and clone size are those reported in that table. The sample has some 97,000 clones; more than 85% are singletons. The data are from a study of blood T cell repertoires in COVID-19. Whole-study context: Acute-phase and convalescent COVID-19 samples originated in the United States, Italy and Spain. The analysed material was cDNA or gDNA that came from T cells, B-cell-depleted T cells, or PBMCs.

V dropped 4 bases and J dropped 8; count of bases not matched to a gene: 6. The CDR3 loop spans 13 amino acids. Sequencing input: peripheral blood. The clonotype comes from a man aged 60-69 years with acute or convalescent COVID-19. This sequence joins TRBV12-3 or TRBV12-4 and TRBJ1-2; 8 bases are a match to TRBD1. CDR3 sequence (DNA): TGTGCCAGCAGTTCGTCAGGGGGCTTGGGCTACACCTTC. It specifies CASSSSGGLGYTF.